These T cell receptor beta chains were read from a single sample in a study of cytomegalovirus exposure and HLA in healthy donors. The method was immunoSEQ multiplex PCR; TCRdb's version includes in-frame clones alone and lacks a portion of them. This repertoire shows some 190,000 clones, 77% found once; its top ten account for about 1.5%. The sequenced sample was PBMCs. The receptors derive from a man between 18 and 35 years old in good health and CMV-seronegative. Both conserved end residues are part of each CDR3. Each record gives: V gene, J gene, D gene, CDR3 protein, CDR3 DNA. D genes are given only for firm matches.

v_gene: TRBV6-1
j_gene: TRBJ2-7
d_gene: TRBD1
CDR3aa: CASGQANIGEQYF
CDR3nt: TGTGCCAGCGGACAGGCAAATATAGGCGAGCAGTACTTC

v_gene: TRBV7-2
j_gene: TRBJ1-2
d_gene: -
CDR3aa: CASSLAWGEGYTF
CDR3nt: TGTGCCAGCAGCTTAGCATGGGGAGAAGGCTACACCTTC

v_gene: TRBV27
j_gene: TRBJ1-6
d_gene: -
CDR3aa: CASSLNGNNSPLHF
CDR3nt: TGTGCCAGCAGTTTAAACGGGAATAATTCACCCCTCCACTTT

v_gene: TRBV5-1
j_gene: TRBJ2-7
d_gene: TRBD2
CDR3aa: CASSLASGAKGTYEQYF
CDR3nt: TGCGCCAGCAGCTTAGCTAGCGGGGCCAAAGGGACCTACGAGCAGTACTTC

v_gene: TRBV6-5
j_gene: TRBJ2-1
d_gene: -
CDR3aa: CASRIRGSYNEQFF
CDR3nt: TGTGCCAGCAGGATCCGGGGGTCTTACAATGAGCAGTTCTTC

v_gene: TRBV18
j_gene: TRBJ2-4
d_gene: -
CDR3aa: CASSPKAGTKNIQYF
CDR3nt: TGTGCCAGCTCACCCAAAGCAGGAACCAAAAACATTCAGTACTTC

v_gene: TRBV14
j_gene: TRBJ2-1
d_gene: TRBD2
CDR3aa: CASSHLGDYPHEQFF
CDR3nt: TGTGCCAGCAGCCACCTCGGGGACTACCCGCATGAGCAGTTCTTC

v_gene: TRBV27
j_gene: TRBJ2-1
d_gene: -
CDR3aa: CASSFSSRGYNEQFF
CDR3nt: TGTGCCAGCAGTTTTAGCTCCCGGGGCTACAATGAGCAGTTCTTC

v_gene: TRBV6-5
j_gene: TRBJ2-1
d_gene: TRBD2
CDR3aa: CASSYSNAGAGEQFF
CDR3nt: TGTGCCAGCAGTTACTCGAACGCGGGAGCGGGTGAGCAGTTCTTC

v_gene: TRBV7-2
j_gene: TRBJ1-5
d_gene: TRBD1
CDR3aa: CASSPDRDNQPQHF
CDR3nt: TGTGCCAGCAGCCCGGACAGGGACAATCAGCCCCAGCATTTT

v_gene: TRBV15
j_gene: TRBJ1-1
d_gene: -
CDR3aa: CATSRWAELNTEAFF
CDR3nt: TGTGCCACCAGCAGGTGGGCCGAACTCAACACTGAAGCTTTCTTT

v_gene: TRBV20-1
j_gene: TRBJ2-5
d_gene: TRBD2
CDR3aa: CSARGVETQYF
CDR3nt: TGCAGTGCCCGGGGGGTAGAGACCCAGTACTTC

v_gene: TRBV7-2
j_gene: TRBJ1-6
d_gene: -
CDR3aa: CASSLYGTVSYNSPLHF
CDR3nt: TGTGCCAGCAGCTTATACGGCACAGTCTCCTATAATTCACCCCTCCACTTT

v_gene: TRBV18
j_gene: TRBJ2-3
d_gene: TRBD2
CDR3aa: CASSPTSGGTDTQYF
CDR3nt: TGTGCCAGCTCACCGACTAGCGGGGGCACAGATACGCAGTATTTT

v_gene: TRBV29-1
j_gene: TRBJ2-7
d_gene: TRBD2
CDR3aa: CSAMTSGRSYEQYF
CDR3nt: TGCAGCGCCATGACTAGCGGGAGGTCCTACGAGCAGTACTTC

v_gene: TRBV7-8
j_gene: TRBJ2-2
d_gene: TRBD2
CDR3aa: CASSLRTSGGGGGELFF
CDR3nt: TGTGCCAGCAGCTTGAGGACTAGCGGGGGTGGTGGCGGGGAGCTGTTTTTT

v_gene: TRBV7-2
j_gene: TRBJ2-1
d_gene: TRBD1
CDR3aa: CASSLGTGGHEQFF
CDR3nt: TGTGCCAGCAGCTTAGGGACAGGGGGCCATGAGCAGTTCTTC

v_gene: TRBV6-6
j_gene: TRBJ1-4
d_gene: TRBD1
CDR3aa: CASSSRQGSEKLFF
CDR3nt: TGTGCCAGCAGTTCCCGACAGGGATCCGAAAAACTGTTTTTT

v_gene: TRBV7-7
j_gene: TRBJ2-1
d_gene: TRBD2
CDR3aa: CASSILAGGNEQFF
CDR3nt: TGTGCTAGCAGCATACTAGCGGGAGGGAATGAGCAGTTCTTC

v_gene: TRBV18
j_gene: TRBJ1-4
d_gene: TRBD1
CDR3aa: CASSPRDSSTNEKLFF
CDR3nt: TGTGCCAGCTCACCTAGGGACAGTTCAACTAATGAAAAACTGTTTTTT